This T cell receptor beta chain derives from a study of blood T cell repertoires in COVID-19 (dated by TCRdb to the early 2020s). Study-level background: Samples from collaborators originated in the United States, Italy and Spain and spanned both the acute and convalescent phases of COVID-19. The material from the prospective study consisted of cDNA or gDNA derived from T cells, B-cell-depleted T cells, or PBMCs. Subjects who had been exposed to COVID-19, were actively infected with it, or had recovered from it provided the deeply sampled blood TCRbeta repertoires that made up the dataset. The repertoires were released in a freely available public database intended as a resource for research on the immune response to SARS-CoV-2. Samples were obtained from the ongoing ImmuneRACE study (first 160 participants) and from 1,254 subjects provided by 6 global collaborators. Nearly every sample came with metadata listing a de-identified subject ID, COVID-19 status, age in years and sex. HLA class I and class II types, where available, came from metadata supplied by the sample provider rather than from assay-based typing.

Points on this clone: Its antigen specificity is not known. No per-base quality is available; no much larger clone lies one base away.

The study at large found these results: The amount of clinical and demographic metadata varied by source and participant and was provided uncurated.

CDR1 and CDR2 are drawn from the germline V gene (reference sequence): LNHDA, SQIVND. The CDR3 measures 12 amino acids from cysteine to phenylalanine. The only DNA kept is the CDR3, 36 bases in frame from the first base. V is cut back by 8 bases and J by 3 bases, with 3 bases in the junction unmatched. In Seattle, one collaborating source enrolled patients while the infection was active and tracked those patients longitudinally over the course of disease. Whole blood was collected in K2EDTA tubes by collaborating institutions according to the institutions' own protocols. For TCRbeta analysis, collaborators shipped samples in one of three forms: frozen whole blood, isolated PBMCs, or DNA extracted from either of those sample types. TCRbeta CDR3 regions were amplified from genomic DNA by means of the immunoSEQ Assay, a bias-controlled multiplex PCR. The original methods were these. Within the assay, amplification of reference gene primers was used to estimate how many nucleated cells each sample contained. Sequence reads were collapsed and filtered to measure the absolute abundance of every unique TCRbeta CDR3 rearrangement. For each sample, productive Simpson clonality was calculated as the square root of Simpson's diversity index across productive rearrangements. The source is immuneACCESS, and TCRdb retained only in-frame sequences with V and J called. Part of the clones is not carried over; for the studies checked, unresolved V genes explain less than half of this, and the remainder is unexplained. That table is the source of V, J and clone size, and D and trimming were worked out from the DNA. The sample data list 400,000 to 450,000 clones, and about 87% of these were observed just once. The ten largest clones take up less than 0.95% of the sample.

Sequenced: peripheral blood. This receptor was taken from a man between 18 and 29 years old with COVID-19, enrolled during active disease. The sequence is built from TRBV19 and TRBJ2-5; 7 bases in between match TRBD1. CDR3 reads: CASGGQKETQYF. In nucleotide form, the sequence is TGTGCCAGTGGGGGACAGAAAGAGACCCAGTACTTC.